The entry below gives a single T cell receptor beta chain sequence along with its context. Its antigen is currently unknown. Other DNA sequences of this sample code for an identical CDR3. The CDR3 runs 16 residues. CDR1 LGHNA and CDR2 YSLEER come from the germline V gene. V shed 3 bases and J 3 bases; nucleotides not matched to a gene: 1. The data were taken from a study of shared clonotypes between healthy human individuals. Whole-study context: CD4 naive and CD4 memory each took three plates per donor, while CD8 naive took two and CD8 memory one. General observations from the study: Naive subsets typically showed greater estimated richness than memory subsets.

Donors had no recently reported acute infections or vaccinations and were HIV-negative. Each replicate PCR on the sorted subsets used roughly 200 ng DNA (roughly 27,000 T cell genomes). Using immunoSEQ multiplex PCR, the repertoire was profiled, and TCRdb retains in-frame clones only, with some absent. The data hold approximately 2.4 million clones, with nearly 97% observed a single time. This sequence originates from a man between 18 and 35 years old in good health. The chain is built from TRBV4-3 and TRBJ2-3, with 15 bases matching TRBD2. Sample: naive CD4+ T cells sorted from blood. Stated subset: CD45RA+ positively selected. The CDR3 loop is CASSQGLAGGTDTQYF. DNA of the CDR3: TGCGCCAGCAGCCAGGGACTAGCGGGAGGAACAGATACGCAGTATTTT.